Presented here are 12 T cell receptor beta chains from one specimen sequenced in a study of T cell responses to AZD1222 COVID-19 vaccine. Assay used: immunoSEQ multiplex PCR; TCRdb lists only in-frame clones, some missing. Of 66,000 or so clones in the sample, less than 90% were seen once. Sequenced material: peripheral blood, taken on day 0 of AZD1222 vaccination. These receptors were taken from an adult in good health.

The rearrangement joins TRBV28 to TRBJ2-7; tentatively, D is TRBD2 (5 bases). Trimming left V 4 bases short and J 3 bases short, with 13 bases between. The CDR3 loop spans 14 amino acids. From germline, CDR1 is MDHEN and CDR2 SYDVKM. This chain's CDR3 is CASSSGVGLYEQYF. Here the CDR3 DNA reads TGTGCCAGCAGTTCCGGGGTAGGACTCTACGAGCAGTACTTC.

The chain carries TRBV3-1 (or the pseudogene TRBV3-2) and TRBJ2-1, with 10 bases identical to TRBD2. With V trimmed by 4 bases and J by 1 base, 4 bases remained unmatched. The V gene's germline CDR1 is LGHDT and CDR2 YNNKEL (reference sequence). This CDR3 comprises 16 residues. CDR3 sequence (DNA): TGTGCCAGCAGCCGTAGCGGGGGGTCATCCTACAATGAGCAGTTCTTC. Translating gives CASSRSGGSSYNEQFF.

This chain connects TRBV2 to TRBJ1-4; unclear D gene. CDR1 and CDR2 (germline): SNHLY, FYNNEI. The CDR3 length is 15 residues. V lost 7 bases and J 4 bases, leaving 16 bases between the germline ends. CDR3 sequence reads: CASTKGGLGNEKLFF. For the CDR3, the DNA is TGTGCCAGCACCAAAGGAGGACTCGGTAATGAAAAACTGTTTTTT.

The chain has TRBV19 and TRBJ1-5; D gene ambiguous. This CDR3 is built from 14 residues. Germline assignment: CDR1 LNHDA and CDR2 SQIVND (reference sequence). Between the trimmed V and J ends, which lost 8 bases and 5 bases, there was a span of 16 bases. CDR3 loop: CASQDGYADQPQHF. The CDR3 bases are TGTGCCAGTCAAGATGGTTACGCAGATCAGCCCCAGCATTTT.

This chain uses TRBV2 with TRBJ1-2, with D perhaps matching TRBD1 (6 bases). In germline, CDR1 is SNHLY, CDR2 FYNNEI. V was trimmed by 4 bases and J by 8 bases, leaving 20 bases between them. The CDR3 covers 15 residues. CDR3 loop: CASSGVAKQGKGYTF. The CDR3 DNA reads as TGTGCCAGCAGTGGAGTCGCTAAACAGGGAAAGGGCTACACCTTC.

This clone was found a few times. The chain links TRBV11-2 to TRBJ2-7; D ambiguous. The germline V gene encodes CDR1 SGHAT and CDR2 FQNNGV. V lost 5 bases and J lost 2, with 7 bases in between. The CDR3 length is 12 residues. The CDR3 loop is CASSPNTYEQYF. CDR3 nucleotides: TGTGCCAGCAGCCCAAATACCTACGAGCAGTACTTC.

This clone has more than one count but fewer than ten. The chain recombines TRBV7-6 with TRBJ2-3, with 8 bases aligning to TRBD2. After removal of 3 bases from V and 0 bases from J, the junction contained 8 bases not matched to a gene. The CDR3 is 17 amino acids. The germline CDR1 and CDR2 sequences are SGHVS and FNYEAQ. DNA for the CDR3: TGTGCCAGCAGCTTTTATCGGGGGGGACCTAGCACAGATACGCAGTATTTT. This sequence encodes CASSFYRGGPSTDTQYF.

This chain links TRBV5-6 with TRBJ2-5, with TRBD1 as a possible D gene (5 bases). The CDR3 extends over 12 amino acids. The ends were cut back, 1 base at V and 4 bases at J, with 5 bases in the middle. Germline V gene sequence: CDR1 SGHDT, CDR2 YYEEEE. The CDR3 region is CASSLRGETQYF. For the CDR3, the DNA is TGTGCCAGCAGCTTGAGGGGAGAGACCCAGTACTTC.

This chain connects TRBV4-1 to TRBJ1-2, with D unclear. The germline V and J ends were trimmed by 4 bases and 1 base, with 13 bases remaining between them. CDR3 size: 15 residues. Germline CDR1 is MGHRA and CDR2 is YSYEKL. The CDR3 here is CASSLETTINYGYTF. CDR3 DNA sequence: TGCGCCAGCAGCCTTGAAACCACAATTAACTATGGCTACACCTTC.

The rearrangement links TRBV10-3 to TRBJ2-2; weak D call: TRBD1 (6 bases). The CDR3 has 13 residues. V lost 9 bases to trimming and J lost 2 bases, with 10 bases between them. Germline CDR1 is ENHRY and CDR2 is SYGVKD. Here the CDR3 reads CAIDRSNTGELFF. In nucleotides, the CDR3 is TGTGCCATAGACAGGTCTAACACCGGGGAGCTGTTTTTT.

The V call is TRBV24-1, the J call TRBJ1-1, with TRBD1 identical over 11 bases. Looked up from germline, CDR1 is KGHDR and CDR2 is SFDVKD. The CDR3 consists of 15 residues. V shed 5 bases and J 6 bases; nucleotides not matched to a gene: 7. CDR3 in amino acids: CATSGTGGEDSEAFF. Written as DNA, the CDR3 is TGTGCCACCAGTGGGACAGGGGGCGAGGACTCTGAAGCTTTCTTT.

The chain uses TRBV5-1 and TRBJ2-7; 9 bases map to TRBD1. Germline V gene data show CDR1 as SGHRS and CDR2 as YFSETQ. The CDR3 is 14 residues long. The V and J ends lost 6 bases and 5 bases, in that order; junction bases with no gene match: 9. The CDR3 region is CASNPGTGTDEQYF. CDR3 nucleotide sequence: TGCGCCAGCAACCCCGGGACAGGGACAGACGAGCAGTACTTC.